The source of this T cell receptor (beta chain) is a study of OX40 agonist ivuxolimab in advanced cancers. Study-level information: Previous treatment with anti-PD-1, anti-PD-L1 or anti-CTLA-4 therapy was allowed; about 44% had received some.

V lost 3 bases, J lost 2 bases, and 12 bases lay in between. Germline assignment: CDR1 SGDLS and CDR2 YYNGEE. The CDR3 length is 15 residues. Repertoires were generated with immunoSEQ multiplex PCR, while TCRdb's copy carries only in-frame clones and drops some. Found here are about 29,000 clones, approximately 78% of them singletons; the top ten hold 21%. Broader study findings: At 0.1 to 3.0 mg/kg, CD4+ and CD8+ blood T cells expanded clonally by week 6. At 0.1-3.0 mg/kg, partial responders had clonal expansion among the lowest observed.

Remarks on this clone: The antigen remains undetermined.

The sequence came from an adult with an advanced solid tumor such as melanoma, head and neck, liver or kidney cancer. V and J are TRBV9 and TRBJ2-1, with D possibly being TRBD2 (6 bases). The sample here was CD4+ or CD8+ T cells sorted from blood, taken in a trial of the OX40 agonist ivuxolimab. CDR3 nucleotide sequence: TGTGCCAGCAGCGCCACCGGGGGACCCTACAATGAGCAGTTCTTC. As protein: CASSATGGPYNEQFF.